These 9 T cell receptor beta chains share one sample of origin, sequenced in a study of spatial heterogeneity in lung cancer (dated by TCRdb to the late 2010s). The library relied on 5' RACE. This sample was sequenced with a NextSeq 500. The raw public reads went through TCRdb reprocessing: fastp at Q25, MiXCR clone calling, in-frame beta chains kept. Every CDR3 protein is listed once, alongside the most common genes and DNA of its rows. The table for this sample lists 40,000 to 45,000 distinct CDR3 sequences; around 6.8% of them were counted only once. 43% of the sample comes from the top ten. The sample's time point, from its label and the paper: sample taken at primary tumor resection. Sequencing was performed on PBMCs, taken at surgery. The source of these receptors is a female donor with early-stage non-small cell lung cancer.

This clonotype was picked up a small number of times. The chain joins TRBV12-3 or TRBV12-4 to TRBJ2-7; maybe TRBD1 (5 bases). This CDR3 has 15 residues. V dropped 2 bases and J dropped 3 bases, with 14 bases sitting between them. This CDR3 reads CASSLLSGANYEQYF. The CDR3 region has the DNA TGTGCCAGCAGTTTACTTTCTGGGGCCAACTACGAGCAGTACTTC.

This clonotype appeared a few times. The chain uses TRBV10-1 and TRBJ1-1; no firm D call. Germline V gene data show CDR1 as WNHNN and CDR2 as SYGVQD (reference sequence). The V and J ends lost 3 bases and 1 base respectively, with 6 bases between them. The CDR3 extends over 13 amino acids. The CDR3 DNA sequence: TGCGCCAGCAGTGATGGAGGGAACACTGAAGCTTTCTTT. This translates into CASSDGGNTEAFF.

This clonotype was found a few times. The CDR3 DNA is TGTGCCAGCAGTACCTCAAACAGGGGATGGGGTGCGAACATTCAGTACTTC. Encoded protein: CASSTSNRGWGANIQYF. The rearrangement joins TRBV12-3 or TRBV12-4 to TRBJ2-4, with 7 bases fitting TRBD1. J lost 7 bases, V lost 5 bases, and 17 bases had no gene match. This CDR3 has 17 residues.

This clonotype was observed a handful of times. The rearrangement links TRBV4-1 to TRBJ2-7, with D possibly matching TRBD1 (6 bases). V gave up 0 bases and J gave up 4 bases, with 13 bases separating them. The length of the CDR3 is 15 residues. Germline-derived CDR1 and CDR2 are MGHRA and YSYEKL. The CDR3 here is CASSQEWGQDYEQYF. CDR3 coding DNA: TGCGCCAGCAGCCAAGAATGGGGGCAAGATTACGAGCAGTACTTC.

This clonotype was counted at least ten times. The J gene is TRBJ2-5, the V gene TRBV12-3 or TRBV12-4, with TRBD2 matching 7 bases. The V and J ends lost 3 bases and 1 base, in that order; junction bases with no gene match: 2. This CDR3 comprises 14 residues. For the CDR3, the DNA is TGTGCCAGCAGTTTCCAGCGGGGCCAAGAGACCCAGTACTTC. Its protein product is CASSFQRGQETQYF.

The sample holds many counts of this clonotype. The V call is TRBV9, the J call TRBJ2-5; D call uncertain. The V gene lost 4 bases and the J gene lost 2 bases, with 12 bases spanning the gap. In germline, CDR1 is SGDLS, CDR2 YYNGEE. This CDR3 region has 14 residues. In DNA, the CDR3 is TGTGCCAGCAGCACCAACGACGGACAAGAGACCCAGTACTTC. Protein sequence: CASSTNDGQETQYF.

This clonotype was counted many times. The V call is TRBV29-1, the J call TRBJ2-3, with 10 bases aligning to TRBD1. Germline V gene data show CDR1 as SQVTM and CDR2 as ANQGSEA. The junction had 5 bases not matched to a gene; V was cut back by 5 bases and J by 6 bases. This CDR3 is built from 13 residues. The DNA for the CDR3 is TGCAGCGTTACAAGGACAGGGGGGGATACGCAGTATTTT. It codes for CSVTRTGGDTQYF.

The chain links TRBV27 to TRBJ1-5, with a weak D call TRBD1 (5 bases). This CDR3 spans 14 amino acids. The V gene lost 3 bases and the J gene lost 3 bases, with 9 bases spanning the gap. CDR1 is MNHEY and CDR2 is SMNVEV in the germline V gene (reference sequence). The CDR3 reads CASSFGADNQPQHF. The DNA of the CDR3 is TGTGCCAGCAGTTTCGGGGCAGACAATCAGCCCCAGCATTTT.

This clonotype was detected ten times or more. This chain joins TRBV12-3 or TRBV12-4 and TRBJ1-2, with a possible D match to TRBD1 (5 bases). V dropped 5 bases and J dropped 4 bases, with 8 bases sitting between them. The length of the CDR3 is 12 residues. The CDR3 DNA sequence: TGTGCCAGCAGTCAGGGCGTCTATGGCTACACCTTC. This codes for CASSQGVYGYTF.